The next 5 T cell receptor beta chains were all read from a single sample in a study of blood T cells in healthy people across ages (dated by TCRdb to between 2014 and 2016). Libraries were built with 5' RACE. TCRdb lists the instrument as Illumina HiSeq 2500. A second PCR of 7 to 11 cycles was run with a J-beta primer mix and a sample-barcoded 5' primer. TCRdb reworked the public reads: Q25 trimming with fastp, MiXCR clone assembly, productive beta chains retained. One record per CDR3 amino acid sequence lists the most common genes and DNA. The sample has 1.5 million to 2 million distinct CDR3 sequences on record, roughly 50% of them singletons. The top ten constitute around 2.1% of the sample. The material sequenced was blood. These receptors came from a woman between 40 and 50 years old in good health.

The V and J genes are TRBV2 and TRBJ1-5, with 7 bases that match TRBD1. Germline values: CDR1 SNHLY, CDR2 FYNNEI. The CDR3 totals 14 residues. V shed 3 bases, J shed 5 bases, and the junction held 4 bases outside the gene matches. The CDR3 loop reads CASSEGTDDQPQHF. The DNA of the CDR3 is TGTGCCAGCAGTGAGGGGACAGACGATCAGCCCCAGCATTTT.

The chain joins TRBV5-1 to TRBJ2-1, with D possibly matching TRBD2 (6 bases). This CDR3 is 16 amino acids long. V lost 5 bases and J lost 3, with 18 bases in between. Germline V gene data show CDR1 as SGHRS and CDR2 as YFSETQ. The CDR3 is CASSKGHAGSYNEQFF. DNA for the CDR3: TGCGCCAGCAGTAAAGGGCATGCGGGAAGCTACAATGAGCAGTTCTTC.

The V call is TRBV6-1, the J call TRBJ1-2, with TRBD1 as a possible D gene (5 bases). V was clipped by 0 bases and J by 5 bases, with 16 bases between them. The germline V gene has CDR1 MNHNS and CDR2 SASEGT. This CDR3 has 16 amino acids. Written as DNA, the CDR3 is TGTGCCAGCAGTGAAGCCGAAATCGCCTGGGGGTATGGCTACACCTTC. Translated: CASSEAEIAWGYGYTF.

The rearrangement uses TRBV3-1 and TRBJ1-2; 7 bases align to TRBD1. Germline-derived CDR1 and CDR2 are LGHDT and YNNKEL (reference sequence). The CDR3 is made up of 14 amino acids. The junction had 6 bases not matched to a gene; V was cut back by 4 bases and J by 4 bases. The CDR3: CASSRDRDGYGYTF. CDR3 sequence (DNA): TGTGCCAGCAGCCGTGACAGGGATGGCTATGGCTACACCTTC.

This chain links TRBV6-5 with TRBJ1-1; perhaps TRBD1 as D (6 bases). The V end was cut by 4 bases, the J end by 3 bases, with 12 bases between. In germline, CDR1 is MNHEY, CDR2 SVGAGI. The CDR3 length is 14 residues. CDR3 DNA: TGTGCCAGCAGTTCAAAGGGGGAGTACACTGAAGCTTTCTTT. Protein: CASSSKGEYTEAFF.